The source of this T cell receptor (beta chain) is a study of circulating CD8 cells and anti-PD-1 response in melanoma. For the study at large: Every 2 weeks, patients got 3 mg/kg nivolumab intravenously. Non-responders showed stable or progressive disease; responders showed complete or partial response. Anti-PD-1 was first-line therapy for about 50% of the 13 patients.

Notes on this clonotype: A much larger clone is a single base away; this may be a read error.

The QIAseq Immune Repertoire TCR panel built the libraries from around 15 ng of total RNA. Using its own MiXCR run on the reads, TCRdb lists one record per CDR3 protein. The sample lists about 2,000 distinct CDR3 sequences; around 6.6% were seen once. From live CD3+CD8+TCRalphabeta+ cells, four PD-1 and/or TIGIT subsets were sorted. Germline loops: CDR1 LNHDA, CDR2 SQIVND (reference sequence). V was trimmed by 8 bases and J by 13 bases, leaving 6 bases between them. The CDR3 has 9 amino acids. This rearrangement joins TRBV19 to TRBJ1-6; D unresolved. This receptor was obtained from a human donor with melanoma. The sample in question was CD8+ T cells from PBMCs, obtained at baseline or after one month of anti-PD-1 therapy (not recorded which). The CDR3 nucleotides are TGTGCCAGTGGATCCCCCCTCCACTTT. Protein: CASGSPLHF.